This T cell receptor beta chain was sequenced in a study of blood T cell repertoires in COVID-19. Under the authors' procedure: Estimation of nucleated cell counts was performed using reference gene primer amplification. TCRdb's copy holds only in-frame clones and misses some; the assay was immunoSEQ multiplex PCR. The DNA gave D and trimming, while V, J and clone size come from that table. The data hold 200,000 to 300,000 clones, with around 90% observed a single time. CDR3 size: 16 residues. CDR1 and CDR2 from the germline V gene are WSHSY and SAAADI. The V segment lost 2 bases and the J segment 2 bases; nucleotides outside the gene matches: 5.

This clonotype was sampled from a woman between 40 and 55 years old with acute or convalescent COVID-19. Sequences were obtained from peripheral blood. The rearrangement links TRBV10-2 to TRBJ2-1, with 8 bases matching TRBD2. CDR3: CASSERSSGPYNEQFF. DNA of the CDR3: TGCGCCAGCAGTGAGAGGTCTAGCGGGCCCTACAATGAGCAGTTCTTC.